This is a list of T cell receptor beta chains from one sample in a study of PD-1 blockade in classical Hodgkin lymphoma. The protocol was immunoSEQ multiplex PCR, while the TCRdb copy is restricted to in-frame clones and leaves out a portion. The table shows around 50,000 clones, with just over 90% occurring only once. Sequenced sample: peripheral blood mononuclear cells (PBMCs). These receptors came from a human donor with classical Hodgkin lymphoma. Each CDR3 is given with its conserved first and last residue. The D gene is left open where the match is weak. Clone size, where shown, is once, few, many, or a class for clones that have expanded.

>TRBV7-3|TRBJ2-1|TRBD2|.
TGTGCCAGCAGCCCGCATGCCCTGACTAGCCCATCCTACAATGAGCAGTTCTTC
CASSPHALTSPSYNEQFF
>TRBV11-3|TRBJ2-3|TRBD1|few
TGTGCCAGCAGCACCGGGACAGGGGAGACAGATACGCAGTATTTT
CASSTGTGETDTQYF
>TRBV7-9|TRBJ2-5|.|.
TGTGCCAGCACCCCCTTAAAGGAGGCCCAAGAGACCCAGTACTTC
CASTPLKEAQETQYF
>TRBV6-1|TRBJ2-2|TRBD1|.
TGTGCCAGCAGTGAAGGGACAGGGGCCGGGGAGCTGTTTTTT
CASSEGTGAGELFF
>TRBV28|TRBJ2-1|TRBD2|.
TGTGCCAGCAGCCGCCCGGGACTACCTGCAAACCTTAAGGTCTATGAGCAGTTCTTC
CASSRPGLPANLKVYEQFF
>TRBV6-5|TRBJ2-7|TRBD1|few
TGTGCCAGCAGTTACTCGCAGGGGGCCCTCTCCTACGAGCAGTACTTC
CASSYSQGALSYEQYF
>TRBV29-1|TRBJ1-1|TRBD1|.
TGCAGCGTCGAAAGGACAGGGAGTTCCACTGAAGCTTTCTTT
CSVERTGSSTEAFF
>TRBV6-1|TRBJ1-3|.|.
TGTGCCAGCAGTGAAAGTCAGGACTCCGGAAACACCATATATTTT
CASSESQDSGNTIYF
>TRBV27|TRBJ2-1|.|once
TGTGCCAGCAGTAAGTCACAGCACGCCTATGAGCAGTTCTTC
CASSKSQHAYEQFF
>TRBV27|TRBJ1-2|TRBD1|.
TGTGCCAGCAGTCGGACAGGGGGGCTCTATGGCTACACCTTC
CASSRTGGLYGYTF
>TRBV14|TRBJ2-3|.|.
TGTGCCAGTTCACCGACCGAGACTTACACAGATACGCAGTATTTT
CASSPTETYTDTQYF
>TRBV2|TRBJ1-5|TRBD1|.
TGTGCCAGCAGGCAGGGGGGGTATAGCAATCAGCCCCAGCATTTT
CASRQGGYSNQPQHF
>TRBV5-6|TRBJ2-7|.|.
TGTGCCAGCAGCCAAGAAGTCCTCAACTCCTACGAGCAGTACTTC
CASSQEVLNSYEQYF
>TRBV10-1|TRBJ2-1|.|.
TGCGCCAGCAGTATCCTTGGGGGGAATGAGCAGTTCTTC
CASSILGGNEQFF
>TRBV4-1|TRBJ2-7|.|.
TGCGCCAGCAGCCCCAGGCCCGGCGAGAGCTCCTACGAGCAGTACTTC
CASSPRPGESSYEQYF
>TRBV4-1|TRBJ1-2|.|.
TGCGCCAGCAGCCAATCGAGTGACTATGGCTACACCTTC
CASSQSSDYGYTF
>TRBV21-1|TRBJ2-1|.|.
TGTGCCAGCAGCAAAGGGACTAGCGGTTCCTACAATGAGCAGTTCTTC
CASSKGTSGSYNEQFF
>TRBV9|TRBJ2-1|.|.
TGTGCCAGCAGCGTGAGGAGGGAACGGGATGAGCAGTTCTTC
CASSVRRERDEQFF
>TRBV27|TRBJ2-3|.|.
TGTGCCAGCAGTTTAAGAAGGACAGATACGCAGTATTTT
CASSLRRTDTQYF
>TRBV5-1|TRBJ2-3|TRBD2|.
TGCGCCAGCAGCTTGAATTCGGGGACTAGCGAGCCGAGCAGCACAGATACGCAGTATTTT
CASSLNSGTSEPSSTDTQYF
>TRBV9|TRBJ1-5|.|.
TGTGCCAGCAGCCTCGGTACTACCTATCAGCCCCAGCATTTT
CASSLGTTYQPQHF
>TRBV5-8|TRBJ2-3|TRBD1|.
TGTGCCAGCAGCTTGGGACAGGGAAGCACAGATACGCAGTATTTT
CASSLGQGSTDTQYF
>TRBV11-2|TRBJ1-5|.|.
TGTGCCAGCAGCGGATTCAATCAGCCCCAGCATTTT
CASSGFNQPQHF
>TRBV29-1|TRBJ1-1|.|once
TGCAGCGTAAGGGCAGGGCGAGCCACTGAAGCTTTCTTT
CSVRAGRATEAFF
>TRBV7-3|TRBJ2-3|TRBD1|.
TGTGCCAGCAGCCTTTCCCGGGACAGGTATACAGATACGCAGTATTTT
CASSLSRDRYTDTQYF
>TRBV2|TRBJ1-5|.|.
TGTGCCAGCAGTGAAAACAGGGACAATCAGCCCCAGCATTTT
CASSENRDNQPQHF
>TRBV5-4|TRBJ2-2|.|.
TGTGCCAGCAGCTTCGCTTTAGGCGGGAACACCGGGGAGCTGTTTTTT
CASSFALGGNTGELFF
>TRBV9|TRBJ1-1|.|.
TGTGCCAGCGAGGGGATTTCGAACACTGAAGCTTTCTTT
CASEGISNTEAFF
>TRBV7-9|TRBJ2-1|TRBD2|.
TGTGCCAGCAGCTGGAGACTAGCGGGTGGGAATGAGCAGTTCTTC
CASSWRLAGGNEQFF
>TRBV28|TRBJ2-7|TRBD1|.
TGTGCCAGCAGTTTAAGGGGGACAGGGGGCTACTCCTACGAGCAGTACTTC
CASSLRGTGGYSYEQYF
>TRBV28|TRBJ2-1|TRBD2|.
TGTGCCAGCAGGTGGACTAGTTCCTACAATGAGCAGTTCTTC
CASRWTSSYNEQFF
>TRBV19|TRBJ1-5|TRBD1|.
TGTGCCAGTAGTACCCCGGGACAGGAACCGTATAGCAATCAGCCCCAGCATTTT
CASSTPGQEPYSNQPQHF
>TRBV5-1|TRBJ2-1|.|.
TGCGCCAGCAGCCCCGGACAGAACAATGAGCAGTTCTTC
CASSPGQNNEQFF
>TRBV15|TRBJ2-5|TRBD2|.
TGTGCCACCAGCAGAGATGAAGGGGCGGGAGATTTAGAGACCCAGTACTTC
CATSRDEGAGDLETQYF
>TRBV19|TRBJ1-2|.|.
TGTGCCAGTAGTATAGCTGCGACGGCCTATGGCTACACCTTC
CASSIAATAYGYTF
>TRBV28|TRBJ2-2|.|.
TGTGCCAGTGGGACTTTAAACACCGGGGAGCTGTTTTTT
CASGTLNTGELFF
>TRBV6-1|TRBJ1-1|.|.
TGTGCCAGCAGTTTAACGGACAGAAGGACTGAAGCTTTCTTT
CASSLTDRRTEAFF
>TRBV6-6|TRBJ2-7|.|.
TGTGCCAGCAGTCAGGGGAGCTACGAGCAGTACTTC
CASSQGSYEQYF
>TRBV5-4|TRBJ2-5|.|.
TGTGCCAGCAGCCTGGGGGGGGCGCTAGAGACCCAGTACTTC
CASSLGGALETQYF
>TRBV5-1|TRBJ2-1|.|.
TGCGCCAGCAGCCTGGGGAGGAATGAGCAGTTCTTC
CASSLGRNEQFF
>TRBV5-1|TRBJ2-1|.|.
TGCGCCAGCAGCTTGGGAGGACGGAGCTCCTACAATGAGCAGTTCTTC
CASSLGGRSSYNEQFF
>TRBV6-1|TRBJ2-2|.|.
TGTGCCAGCAGTCTACAGGGGAACACCGGGGAGCTGTTTTTT
CASSLQGNTGELFF